The sequence of this TCR beta chain was determined in a study of blood T cell repertoires in COVID-19. Study-level information: Sites across the United States, Italy and Spain contributed samples from acute and convalescent COVID-19. PBMCs, B-cell-depleted T cells, or T cells were the source of the cDNA or gDNA that made up the material.

In the source study's methods: How many nucleated cells were present was estimated from reference gene primer amplification. The protocol was immunoSEQ multiplex PCR, while the TCRdb copy is restricted to in-frame clones and leaves out a portion. From that table come the V and J calls and clone size; the DNA was used to work out D and trimming. The sample has 240,000 or so clones, around 86% seen once; the top ten hold about 12%. The sequence was collected from a man of 80 years or more with acute or convalescent COVID-19. Sample: peripheral blood.

CDR3 sequence (DNA): TGTGCCACCAGCAGGGGACAGGGGGCTAGGGCTGAAGCTTTCTTT. Translation: CATSRGQGARAEAFF. The V gene is TRBV15, the J gene TRBJ1-1; TRBD1 matches at 12 bases. The trim removed 3 bases at V and 6 bases at J, leaving 5 bases unmatched. This CDR3 region has 15 residues. CDR1 and CDR2 (germline): LNHNV, YYDKDF (reference sequence).